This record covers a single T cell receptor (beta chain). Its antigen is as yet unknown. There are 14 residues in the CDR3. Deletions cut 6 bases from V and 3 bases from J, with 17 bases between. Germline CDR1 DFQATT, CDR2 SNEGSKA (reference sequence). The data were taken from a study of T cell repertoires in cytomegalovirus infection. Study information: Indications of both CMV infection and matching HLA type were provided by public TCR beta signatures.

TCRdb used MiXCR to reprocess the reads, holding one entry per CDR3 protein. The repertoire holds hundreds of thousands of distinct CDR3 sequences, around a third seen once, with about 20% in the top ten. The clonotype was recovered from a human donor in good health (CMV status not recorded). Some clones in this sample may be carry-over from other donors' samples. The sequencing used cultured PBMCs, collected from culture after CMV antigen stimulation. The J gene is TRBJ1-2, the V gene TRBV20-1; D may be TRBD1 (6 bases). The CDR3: CSASDRSGYYGYTF. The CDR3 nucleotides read TGCAGTGCCAGCGACAGGAGTGGTTACTATGGCTACACCTTC.